Shown below are 20 T cell receptor beta chains from a single sample sequenced in a study of a mutant IDH1 vaccine in newly diagnosed glioma. The time point denotes: week 11, during vaccination. Every vaccination contained 300 ug of the mutant IDH1 20-mer peptide and was paired with topical imiquimod. These TCRs' antigens remain unknown. Here immunoSEQ multiplex PCR was the method, and the copy in TCRdb shows in-frame clones only, minus some. The repertoire holds tens of thousands of clones, with under 80% as singletons. Source: peripheral blood mononuclear cells (PBMCs), taken from a glioma patient whose treatment included an IDH1 peptide vaccine. The origin of the receptors is a man between 18 and 29 years old with glioma. Some clones in this sample may be carry-over from other donors' samples.

The chain combines TRBV6-5 with TRBJ1-5; D remains ambiguous. Trimming took 0 bases from V and 0 from J, leaving 6 bases between them. Germline V gene lookup returns CDR1 MNHEY and CDR2 SVGAGI. CDR3 size: 15 residues. The CDR3 DNA reads TGTGCCAGCAGTTACTCGAGGACTAGCAATCAGCCCCAGCATTTT. It is translated as CASSYSRTSNQPQHF.

The chain joins TRBV18 to TRBJ2-7; no definite D call. V shed 3 bases and J shed 0 bases, with 3 bases lying between them. The CDR3 extends over 12 amino acids. Germline CDR1 and CDR2: KGHSH and LQKENI. In DNA, the CDR3 is TGTGCCAGCTCACCTTCCTCCTACGAGCAGTACTTC. Translated, it gives CASSPSSYEQYF.

The chain is built from TRBV5-4 and TRBJ2-7, with 7 bases that match TRBD1. The CDR3 runs to 15 residues. Per the germline V gene, CDR1 is SGHNT and CDR2 is YYREEE (reference sequence). Unmatched junction bases numbered 6, after V lost 0 bases and J lost 3 bases. CDR3 amino acids: CASSLGRGRDYEQYF. CDR3 in DNA: TGTGCCAGCAGCTTGGGCAGGGGGAGAGACTACGAGCAGTACTTC.

The sample holds a few counts of this clone. The chain recombines TRBV19 with TRBJ2-1; 11 bases fit TRBD2. The V segment lost 4 bases and the J segment 9 bases; nucleotides outside the gene matches: 5. Germline CDR1 reads LNHDA; CDR2 reads SQIVND (reference sequence). The CDR3 is 14 amino acids. The CDR3 loop is CASSTTSGMAEQFF. The DNA for the CDR3 is TGTGCCAGTAGTACGACTAGCGGGATGGCTGAGCAGTTCTTC. Full variable domain (outside the CDR3, taken from reference TRBV19 and TRBJ2-1): DGGITQSPKYLFRKEGQNVTLSCEQNLNHDAMYWYRQDPGQGLRLIYYSQIVNDFQKGDIAEGYSVSREKKESFPLTVTSAQKNPTAFYLCASSTTSGMAEQFFGPGTRLTVL.

This clone was counted between two and nine times. This chain connects TRBV2 to TRBJ1-2; 9 positions match TRBD1. Germline CDR1 SNHLY, CDR2 FYNNEI. The CDR3 contains 14 residues. The ends lost 7 bases at V and 4 bases at J; junction bases unmatched: 7. The CDR3 DNA is TGTGCCAGCATCGAACAGGGGGCTGGCTATGGCTACACCTTC. It encodes CASIEQGAGYGYTF.

This chain links TRBV19 with TRBJ1-2, with 8 bases aligning to TRBD1. CDR3 length: 14 amino acids. V lost 6 bases, J lost 5 bases, and 8 bases stayed unmatched. Germline CDR1 is LNHDA and CDR2 is SQIVND (reference sequence). The CDR3 reads CASSAGGKNYGYTF. The CDR3, as DNA: TGTGCCAGTAGCGCAGGGGGCAAGAATTATGGCTACACCTTC.

V and J are TRBV29-1 and TRBJ1-2; D is unresolved. The germline V gene has CDR1 SQVTM and CDR2 ANQGSEA. V was shortened by 2 bases and J by 6 bases, with 10 bases between the two germline ends. The length of the CDR3 is 12 residues. The CDR3 region is CSVETARDGYTF. In DNA form, the CDR3 reads TGCAGCGTTGAAACGGCCCGCGATGGCTACACCTTC.

The rearrangement joins TRBV5-1 to TRBJ1-2; no firm D call. The CDR3 totals 14 residues. Trimming stripped 0 bases from V and 2 bases from J, with 8 bases between. The V gene's germline CDR1 is SGHRS and CDR2 YFSETQ. CDR3 sequence: CASSLVATNYGYTF. The CDR3 nucleotides are TGCGCCAGCAGCTTGGTAGCGACAAACTATGGCTACACCTTC.

The rearrangement uses TRBV5-1 and TRBJ1-1; 9 positions agree with TRBD1. Trimming took 4 bases from V and 2 from J; bases not matched to a gene: 3. The V gene's germline CDR1 is SGHRS and CDR2 YFSETQ. The CDR3 has 14 residues. Here the CDR3 DNA reads TGCGCCAGCAGCCTAACAGGGGGCAACACTGAAGCTTTCTTT. Its protein is CASSLTGGNTEAFF. Drawing the rest from reference TRBV5-1 and TRBJ1-1, the complete variable domain is KAGVTQTPRYLIKTRGQQVTLSCSPISGHRSVSWYQQTPGQGLQFLFEYFSETQRNKGNFPGRFSGRQFSNSRSEMNVSTLELGDSALYLCASSLTGGNTEAFFGQGTRLTVV.

This chain connects TRBV4-3 to TRBJ2-1, with D possibly TRBD1 on 6 matching bases. V gave up 1 base and J gave up 7 bases, with 14 bases separating them. In germline, CDR1 is LGHNA, CDR2 YSLEER. The CDR3 sequence is 15 residues long. CDR3 nucleotides: TGCGCCAGCAGCCAAGGGAGCGGAACAGGGAATGAGCAGTTCTTC. This encodes CASSQGSGTGNEQFF.

This chain connects TRBV19 to TRBJ1-1; no firm D call. Looked up from germline, CDR1 is LNHDA and CDR2 is SQIVND (reference sequence). The CDR3 extends over 15 amino acids. The ends were cut back, 1 base at V and 1 base at J, with 10 bases in the middle. The CDR3 spells CASSIVGRTNTEAFF. The CDR3 nucleotides are TGTGCCAGTAGTATAGTTGGGCGGACGAACACTGAAGCTTTCTTT.

The rearrangement joins TRBV19 to TRBJ1-2; a possible D gene is TRBD1 (5 bases). Germline CDR1 reads LNHDA; CDR2 reads SQIVND (reference sequence). V lost 6 bases to trimming and J lost 7 bases, with 18 bases between them. This CDR3 comprises 14 residues. This chain's CDR3 is CASRTTGTAGGYTF. CDR3 DNA: TGTGCCAGTAGGACAACCGGGACGGCGGGTGGCTACACCTTC.

This chain links TRBV25-1 with TRBJ2-3, with 8 bases lining up with TRBD1. This CDR3 region has 16 residues. CDR1 and CDR2 (germline): MGHDK, SYGVNS. The J segment lost 4 bases and the V segment lost 2 bases, leaving 8 bases of the junction unmatched. The CDR3 nucleotides read TGTGCCAGCAGTGAAGGGGCCGAGACAGGGGCAGATACGCAGTATTTT. Translation: CASSEGAETGADTQYF.

This clone was detected a few times. This chain uses TRBV25-1 with TRBJ1-2, with TRBD1 identical over 10 bases. This CDR3 is 17 amino acids long. Trimming removed 3 bases from V and 5 bases from J; junction bases left unmatched: 12. Germline CDR1 and CDR2: MGHDK and SYGVNS. For the CDR3, the DNA is TGTGCCAGCAGTGACCCCCTTCCGGGACAGGGGCGGTATGGCTACACCTTC. Protein product: CASSDPLPGQGRYGYTF.

The chain couples TRBV6-5 to TRBJ1-1; D is ambiguous. CDR3 length equals 12 residues. Germline V lookup: CDR1 MNHEY, CDR2 SVGAGI. The V end was cut by 6 bases, the J end by 1 base, with 6 bases between. DNA of the CDR3: TGTGCCAGCAGCCATGCGAACACTGAAGCTTTCTTT. It encodes CASSHANTEAFF.

The chain has TRBV5-1 and TRBJ2-2, with D hard to call. V was trimmed by 0 bases and J by 6 bases, leaving 6 bases between them. Germline loops: CDR1 SGHRS, CDR2 YFSETQ. This CDR3 has 13 residues. CDR3 residues: CASSLGEAGELFF. Here the CDR3 DNA reads TGCGCCAGCAGCTTGGGGGAAGCCGGGGAGCTGTTTTTT.

This clone was counted between two and nine times. The chain carries TRBV14 and TRBJ1-1; D is unclear. V gave up 0 bases and J gave up 1 base, with 12 bases separating them. Germline lookup yields CDR1 SGHDN and CDR2 FVKESK. The CDR3 spans 16 residues. The DNA for the CDR3 is TGTGCCAGCAGCCAAGATAGGTTCCGGGGGAACACTGAAGCTTTCTTT. Translated, it gives CASSQDRFRGNTEAFF.

This chain joins TRBV4-1 and TRBJ1-2; possibly TRBD1 for D (5 bases). Germline V lookup: CDR1 MGHRA, CDR2 YSYEKL. With 0 bases removed from V and 11 bases from J, the gap between germline ends came to 13 bases. The length of the CDR3 is 13 residues. As DNA, the CDR3 is TGCGCCAGCAGCCAAGACCCTAACAGGTTTTACACCTTC. Amino acids: CASSQDPNRFYTF.

V gene TRBV18 combines with J gene TRBJ1-5; D not resolved. Trimming removed 2 bases at V and 4 bases at J, with 6 bases between. Per the germline V gene, CDR1 is KGHSH and CDR2 is LQKENI. The CDR3 loop spans 13 amino acids. Here the CDR3 DNA reads TGTGCCAGCTCACCAGCGGGGAATCAGCCCCAGCATTTT. As protein: CASSPAGNQPQHF.

The V and J genes are TRBV11-1 and TRBJ1-1; weak D call: TRBD1 (6 bases). This CDR3 is built from 14 residues. V was cut by 5 bases and J by 0 bases, with 10 bases left in between. The germline CDR1 and CDR2 sequences are SGHAT and FQDESV (reference sequence). In nucleotides, the CDR3 is TGTGCCAGCAGCGTCGGACAGCTGAACACTGAAGCTTTCTTT. It translates to CASSVGQLNTEAFF.